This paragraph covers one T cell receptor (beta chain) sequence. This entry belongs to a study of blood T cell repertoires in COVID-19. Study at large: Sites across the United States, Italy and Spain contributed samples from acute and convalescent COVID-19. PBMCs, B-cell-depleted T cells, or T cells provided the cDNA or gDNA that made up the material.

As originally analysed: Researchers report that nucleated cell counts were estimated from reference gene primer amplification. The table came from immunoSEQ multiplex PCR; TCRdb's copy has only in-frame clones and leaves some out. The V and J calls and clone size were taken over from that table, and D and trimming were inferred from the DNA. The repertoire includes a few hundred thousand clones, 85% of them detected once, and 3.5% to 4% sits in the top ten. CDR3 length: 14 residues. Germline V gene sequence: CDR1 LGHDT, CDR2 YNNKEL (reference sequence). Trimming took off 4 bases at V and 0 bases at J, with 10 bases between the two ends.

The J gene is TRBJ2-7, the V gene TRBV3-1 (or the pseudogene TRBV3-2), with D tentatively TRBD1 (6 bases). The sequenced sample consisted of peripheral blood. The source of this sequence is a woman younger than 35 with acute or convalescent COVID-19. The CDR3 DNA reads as TGTGCCAGCAGCCCACAGGGAATCTCCTACGAGCAGTACTTC. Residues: CASSPQGISYEQYF.